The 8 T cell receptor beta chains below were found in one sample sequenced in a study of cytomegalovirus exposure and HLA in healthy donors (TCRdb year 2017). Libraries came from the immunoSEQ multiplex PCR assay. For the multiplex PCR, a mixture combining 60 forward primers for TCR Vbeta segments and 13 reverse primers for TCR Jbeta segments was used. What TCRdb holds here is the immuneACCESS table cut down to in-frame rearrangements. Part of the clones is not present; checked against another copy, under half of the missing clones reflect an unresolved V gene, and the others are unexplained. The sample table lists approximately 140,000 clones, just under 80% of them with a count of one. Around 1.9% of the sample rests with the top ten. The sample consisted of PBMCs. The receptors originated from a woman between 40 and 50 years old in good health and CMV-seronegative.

This CDR3 is CASSLEAVETQYF. The CDR3 nucleotides read TGTGCCAGCAGCTTGGAAGCGGTCGAGACCCAGTACTTC. The V and J genes are TRBV5-4 and TRBJ2-5, with D tentatively TRBD2 (5 bases). Germline-derived CDR1 and CDR2 are SGHNT and YYREEE (reference sequence). The CDR3 is 13 amino acids. V was trimmed by 0 bases and J by 5 bases, leaving 8 bases between them.

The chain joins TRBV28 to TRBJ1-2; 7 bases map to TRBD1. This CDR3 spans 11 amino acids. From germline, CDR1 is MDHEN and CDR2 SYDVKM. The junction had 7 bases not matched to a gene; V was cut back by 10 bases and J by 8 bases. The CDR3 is CATRQGWGYTF. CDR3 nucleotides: TGTGCCACCAGACAGGGCTGGGGCTACACCTTC.

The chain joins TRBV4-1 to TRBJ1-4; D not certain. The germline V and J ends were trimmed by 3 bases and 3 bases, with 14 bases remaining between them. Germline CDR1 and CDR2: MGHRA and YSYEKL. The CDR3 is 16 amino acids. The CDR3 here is CASSHTGGSANEKLFF. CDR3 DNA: TGCGCCAGCAGCCACACCGGCGGGTCGGCTAATGAAAAACTGTTTTTT.

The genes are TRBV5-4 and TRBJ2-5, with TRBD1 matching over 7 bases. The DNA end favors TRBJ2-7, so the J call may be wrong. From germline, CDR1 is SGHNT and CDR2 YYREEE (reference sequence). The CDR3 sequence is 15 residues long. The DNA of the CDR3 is TGTGCCAGCAGCGACCGGGACAGCCCCTCCTACGAGCAGTACTTC. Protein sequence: CASSDRDSPSYEQYF.

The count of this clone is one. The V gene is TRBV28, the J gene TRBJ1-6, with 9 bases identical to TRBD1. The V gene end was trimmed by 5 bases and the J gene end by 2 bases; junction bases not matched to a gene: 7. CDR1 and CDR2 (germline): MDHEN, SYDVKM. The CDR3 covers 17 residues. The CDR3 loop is CASSKGQGTTYNSPLHF. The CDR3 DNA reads TGTGCCAGCAGTAAGGGACAGGGTACCACCTATAATTCACCCCTCCACTTT.

The CDR3 nucleotides read TGTGCCAGCAGCCTCCGGACTAGCGGGAGTGGGGGCTACAATGAGCAGTTCTTC. Translated, it gives CASSLRTSGSGGYNEQFF. The chain combines TRBV27 with TRBJ2-1; 13 positions agree with TRBD2. The CDR3 totals 18 residues. The germline gives CDR1 MNHEY, CDR2 SMNVEV (reference sequence). V trimming: 6 bases; J trimming: 3 bases; junction bases outside the gene matches: 11.

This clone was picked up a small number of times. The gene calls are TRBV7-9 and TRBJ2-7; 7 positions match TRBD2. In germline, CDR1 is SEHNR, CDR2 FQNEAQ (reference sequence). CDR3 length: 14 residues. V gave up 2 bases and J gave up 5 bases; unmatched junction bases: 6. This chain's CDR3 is CASSLSVGGHEQYF. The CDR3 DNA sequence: TGTGCCAGCAGCTTAAGTGTGGGAGGGCACGAGCAGTACTTC.

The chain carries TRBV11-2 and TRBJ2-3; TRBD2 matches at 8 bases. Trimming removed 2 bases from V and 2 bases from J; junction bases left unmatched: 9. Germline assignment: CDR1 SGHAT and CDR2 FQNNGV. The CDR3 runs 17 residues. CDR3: CASSLFGGLDYTDTQYF. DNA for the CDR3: TGTGCCAGCAGCTTATTCGGGGGACTAGATTACACAGATACGCAGTATTTT.